This T cell receptor (beta chain) was sequenced for a study of blood T cell repertoires in COVID-19. The CDR3 consists of 11 residues. Germline V gene lookup returns CDR1 DFQATT and CDR2 SNEGSKA (reference sequence). V lost 1 base and J lost 8, with 8 bases in between. Here immunoSEQ multiplex PCR was the method, and the copy in TCRdb shows in-frame clones only, minus some. This table has 97,000 or so clones, roughly 92% appearing once. The sequenced sample consisted of peripheral blood. This clonotype was sampled from a woman aged 50 to 65 with COVID-19, enrolled during active disease. This rearrangement joins TRBV20-1 to TRBJ1-2; D is uncertain. CDR3 region: CSARGPEGYTF. CDR3 DNA: TGCAGTGCTAGAGGCCCGGAGGGCTACACCTTC.